The present entry profiles one T cell receptor beta chain with its context. The record originates from a study of regulatory T cells in long-lasting Graves disease. Sample time point: newly diagnosed GD, antithyroid drugs for less than 3 months. The TCR library was made from RNA that had been extracted from PBMCs in TRIzol. This CDR3 is 16 amino acids long. The germline CDR1 and CDR2 sequences are SGHDT and YYEEEE. Building the TCR beta libraries relied on iRepertoire HTBI primers, and CDR3 regions underwent Arm-PCR. MiXCR was run by TCRdb on the multiplex PCR reads, yielding one entry per CDR3 protein. This table holds about 530,000 distinct CDR3 sequences, about 16% found once. The data also belong to a second study, concerning T cells in Graves' hyperthyroidism and ophthalmopathy. That report adds: Most expanded thyroid clonotypes above 0.001 also appeared in blood.

The chain couples TRBV5-6 to TRBJ2-1; possible D gene TRBD2, 6 bases. The J call may be in error: the DNA end matches TRBJ2-5 better. The receptor comes from a woman aged 40 to 65 with Graves disease. Sequenced here: peripheral blood mononuclear cells (PBMCs), sampled at new diagnosis, from a patient treated with antithyroid drugs. The chain's CDR3 is CASSSGLPVIQETQYF. CDR3 DNA sequence: TGTGCCAGCAGCTCGGGACTTCCTGTCATCCAAGAGACCCAGTACTTC.